The present entry profiles one TCR beta chain with its context. Libraries were prepared by immunoSEQ multiplex PCR; TCRdb keeps only in-frame clonotypes and omits some of them. The sample lists tens of thousands of clones; 70% to 85% were seen once. This record comes from a study of control samples from healthy donors and cancer patients. Sequencing was performed on PBMCs. The sequence was obtained from a man in his 70s with lung cancer.

CDR3: CASGLVNWDSYEQFF. CDR3 in DNA: TGTGCTAGTGGTTTGGTAAATTGGGACAGCTATGAGCAGTTCTTC. The chain couples TRBV12-5 to TRBJ2-1; TRBD1 agrees at 7 bases. Germline-derived CDR1 and CDR2 are LGHNT and FRNRAP. After removal of 0 bases from V and 8 bases from J, the junction contained 7 bases not matched to a gene. The CDR3 consists of 15 residues.